This record concerns one T cell receptor (beta chain) sequence. Its antigen remains unidentified. Each sample's TCRbeta library yielded on average around 42,000 productive templates. Using immunoSEQ multiplex PCR, the repertoire was profiled, and TCRdb retains in-frame clones only, with some absent. In the table there are some 2,500 clones, around 89% of which are singletons. The data were obtained in a study of STAT3 mutations in large granular lymphocyte leukemia. Study-wide results and caveats: Clonal expansion was inferred from other time points because no sample existed at each clone's first appearance. At least one immunodominant TCR beta clonotype appeared in every T-cell large granular lymphocyte leukemia patient. Variable sampling intervals and differing treatment regimens complicated linking therapy response to TCR clonal burden changes. Persisting codominant clonotypes may have hidden a small pathogenic clone.

CDR1 and CDR2 (germline): GTSNPN, SVGIG (reference sequence). Trimming cost V 4 bases and J 8 bases, with 17 bases left between them. The CDR3 has 13 residues. Material for sequencing was peripheral blood mononuclear cells. The gene calls are TRBV30 and TRBJ1-2; D possibly corresponds to TRBD1 (5 bases). The TCR originated in a woman between 65 and 79 years old with T-cell large granular lymphocyte leukemia. Some clones in this sample may be carry-over from other donors' samples. The CDR3 nucleotides are TGTGCCTGGATAGGGCAGGGCGTGGACGGCTACACCTTC. Translated, it gives CAWIGQGVDGYTF.